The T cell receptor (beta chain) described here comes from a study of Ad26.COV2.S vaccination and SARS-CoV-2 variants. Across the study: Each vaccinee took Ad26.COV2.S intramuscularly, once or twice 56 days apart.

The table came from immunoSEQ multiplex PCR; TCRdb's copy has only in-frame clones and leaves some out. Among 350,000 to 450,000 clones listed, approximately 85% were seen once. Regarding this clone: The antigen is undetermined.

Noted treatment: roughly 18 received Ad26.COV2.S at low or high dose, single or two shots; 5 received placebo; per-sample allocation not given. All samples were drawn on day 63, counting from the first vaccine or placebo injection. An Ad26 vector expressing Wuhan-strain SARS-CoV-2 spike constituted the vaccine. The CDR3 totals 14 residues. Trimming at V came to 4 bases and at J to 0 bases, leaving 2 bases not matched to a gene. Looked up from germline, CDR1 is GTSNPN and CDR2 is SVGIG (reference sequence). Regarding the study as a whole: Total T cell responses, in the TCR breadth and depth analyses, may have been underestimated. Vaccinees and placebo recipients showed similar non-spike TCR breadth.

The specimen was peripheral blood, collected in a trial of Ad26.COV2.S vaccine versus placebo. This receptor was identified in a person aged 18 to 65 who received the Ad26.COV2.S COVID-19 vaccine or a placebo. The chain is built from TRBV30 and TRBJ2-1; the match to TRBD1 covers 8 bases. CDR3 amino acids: CAWTTGGSYNEQFF. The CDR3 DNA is TGTGCCTGGACTACAGGGGGCTCCTACAATGAGCAGTTCTTC.